This T cell receptor beta chain was identified during a study of cytotoxic CD8 clonotypes in ibrutinib-treated CLL. Target depth was 1 in 200,000 to 1 in 1 million T cells, about 10x per clonotype. Method: immunoSEQ multiplex PCR; TCRdb's copy keeps in-frame clones and lacks some. Among roughly 200,000 clones listed, around three quarters were seen once. The CDR3 loop spans 15 amino acids. V was clipped by 3 bases and J by 7 bases; unmatched bases: 12. The germline V gene encodes CDR1 SQVTM and CDR2 ANQGSEA. The chain is built from TRBV29-1 and TRBJ1-2; TRBD1 agrees at 9 bases. The receptor comes from a human donor with chronic lymphocytic leukemia. Sample: PBMCs, taken after 24 months of ibrutinib treatment. The CDR3 region is CSVEHRDRVPPGYTF. CDR3 in DNA: TGCAGCGTTGAGCACCGGGACAGGGTTCCTCCTGGCTACACCTTC.